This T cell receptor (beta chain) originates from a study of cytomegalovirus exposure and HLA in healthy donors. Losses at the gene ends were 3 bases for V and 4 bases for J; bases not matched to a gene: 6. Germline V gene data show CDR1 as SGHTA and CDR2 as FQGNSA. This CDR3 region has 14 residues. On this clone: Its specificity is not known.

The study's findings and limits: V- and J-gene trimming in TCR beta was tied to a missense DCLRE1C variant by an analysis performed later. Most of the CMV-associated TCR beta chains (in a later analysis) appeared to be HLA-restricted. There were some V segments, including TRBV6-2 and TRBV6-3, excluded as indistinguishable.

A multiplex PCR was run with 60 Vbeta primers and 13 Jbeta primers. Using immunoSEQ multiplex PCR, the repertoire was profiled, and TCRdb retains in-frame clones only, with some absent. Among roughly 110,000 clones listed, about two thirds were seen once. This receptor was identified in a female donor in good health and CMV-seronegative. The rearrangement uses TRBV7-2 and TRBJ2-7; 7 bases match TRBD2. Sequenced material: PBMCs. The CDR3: CASSLGGGIYEQYF. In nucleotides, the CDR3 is TGTGCCAGCAGCTTGGGCGGGGGTATATACGAGCAGTACTTC.